Each of the 12 T cell receptor beta chains below was sequenced from the same sample in a study of beta chain features in type 1 diabetes. cDNA synthesis used the whole RNA isolate, giving expressed TCRB sequences. Sequencing used immunoSEQ multiplex PCR; TCRdb keeps in-frame clones, though not all of them. Among 300,000 to 450,000 clones, roughly a fifth were seen once, and the ten largest hold under 0.055%. Sequenced: naive CD4+ T cells from blood. These TCRs come from a woman aged 18-35 years in good health.

This clone was seen more than once but under ten times. V gene TRBV7-3 combines with J gene TRBJ2-3; 9 bases are shared with TRBD2. J gave up 0 bases and V 7 bases, and 2 bases lay outside the gene matches. Germline V gene lookup returns CDR1 SGHTA and CDR2 FQGTGA. The CDR3 is made up of 14 amino acids. This CDR3 reads CASTSGESTDTQYF. The CDR3 DNA sequence: TGTGCCAGCACTAGCGGGGAAAGCACAGATACGCAGTATTTT.

The V and J genes are TRBV10-3 and TRBJ2-2; unclear D gene. CDR1 is ENHRY, CDR2 SYGVKD, per germline. The CDR3 is 12 amino acids. Trimming took off 6 bases at V and 5 bases at J, with 7 bases between the two ends. The CDR3 here is CAIRRFTGELFF. The CDR3 nucleotides read TGTGCCATCAGGAGGTTTACCGGGGAGCTGTTTTTT.

The chain links TRBV4-2 to TRBJ2-3; 8 nucleotides agree with TRBD2. Trimming cost V 1 base and J 1 base; bases outside gene matches: 4. Germline V lookup: CDR1 LGHNA, CDR2 YNFKEQ. CDR3 size: 16 residues. CDR3 coding DNA: TGTGCCAGCAGCCAAGCGAAGACTAGCGGCACAGATACGCAGTATTTT. Protein sequence: CASSQAKTSGTDTQYF.

This clone has just a few counts. The chain recombines TRBV5-1 with TRBJ2-7; D is possibly TRBD1 (5 bases). The CDR3 length is 14 residues. V was trimmed by 4 bases and J by 2 bases, leaving 13 bases between them. Germline CDR1 and CDR2: SGHRS and YFSETQ. CDR3 residues: CASSPRGPPYEQYF. The DNA of the CDR3 is TGCGCCAGCAGCCCAAGGGGTCCCCCCTACGAGCAGTACTTC.

This clone was picked up a small number of times. The chain carries TRBV2 and TRBJ1-2, with D perhaps TRBD1 (5 bases). The V end was cut by 3 bases, the J end by 6 bases, with 11 bases between. Germline V CDR1 and CDR2: SNHLY, FYNNEI. CDR3 length: 13 residues. The CDR3 nucleotides are TGTGCCAGCAGTGAGGACGGGGGTAATGGCTACACCTTC. Translating gives CASSEDGGNGYTF. The variable domain in full, with the rest retrieved from reference TRBV2 and TRBJ1-2, is EPEVTQTPSHQVTQMGQEVILRCVPISNHLYFYWYRQILGQKVEFLVSFYNNEISEKSEIFDDQFSVERPDGSNFTLKIRSTKLEDSAMYFCASSEDGGNGYTFGSGTRLTVV.

This clone was recorded a few times. CDR3 loop: CASSQGNQETQYF. Here the CDR3 DNA reads TGTGCCAGCTCACAGGGGAACCAAGAGACCCAGTACTTC. The chain joins TRBV18 to TRBJ2-5, with D possibly matching TRBD1 (5 bases). V shed 4 bases and J shed 0 bases, with 6 bases lying between them. This CDR3 contains 13 residues. Germline V gene lookup returns CDR1 KGHSH and CDR2 LQKENI.

This chain links TRBV11-1 with TRBJ2-5, with D maybe TRBD1 (5 bases). In germline, CDR1 is SGHAT, CDR2 FQDESV (reference sequence). This CDR3 has 14 residues. V was cut by 5 bases and J by 1 base, with 11 bases left in between. CDR3 coding DNA: TGTGCCAGCAGCAAGGGGCAGGGCCAAGAGACCCAGTACTTC. It yields the protein CASSKGQGQETQYF.

This clone occurred a few times. CDR3 in amino acids: CAWSQGNTGELFF. The CDR3 DNA sequence: TGTGCCTGGAGCCAGGGGAACACCGGGGAGCTGTTTTTT. This chain links TRBV30 with TRBJ2-2, with a tentative D call TRBD1 (5 bases). There are 13 residues in the CDR3. Germline CDR1 reads GTSNPN; CDR2 reads SVGIG (reference sequence). Trimming stripped 3 bases from V and 1 base from J, with 6 bases between.

This clone was seen a handful of times. The chain couples TRBV29-1 to TRBJ2-1, with 12 positions matching TRBD2. Germline assignment: CDR1 SQVTM and CDR2 ANQGSEA. The CDR3 runs to 15 residues. With 6 bases clipped from V and 5 bases from J, the junction kept 8 bases outside the gene matches. The CDR3 spells CSVGTSGSPNNEQFF. The CDR3 DNA follows: TGCAGCGTGGGGACTAGCGGGTCTCCAAACAATGAGCAGTTCTTC.

This chain links TRBV5-4 with TRBJ2-1; D uncertain. The V end was cut by 4 bases, the J end by 6 bases, with 17 bases between. CDR3 length equals 15 residues. Germline values: CDR1 SGHNT, CDR2 YYREEE (reference sequence). The CDR3 spells CASSRDSRKANEQFF. Written as DNA, the CDR3 is TGTGCCAGCAGCCGAGACTCCCGGAAAGCCAATGAGCAGTTCTTC.

This chain uses TRBV9 with TRBJ2-3; D call uncertain. This CDR3 spans 15 amino acids. V was cut by 0 bases and J by 6 bases, with 14 bases left in between. The germline V gene encodes CDR1 SGDLS and CDR2 YYNGEE. The CDR3: CASSVDQALADTQYF. CDR3 DNA sequence: TGTGCCAGCAGCGTAGATCAAGCGCTGGCGGATACGCAGTATTTT.

This clone was recorded a few times. V and J are TRBV9 and TRBJ2-3; 9 bases are a match to TRBD1. This CDR3 is 15 amino acids long. Trimming cost V 0 bases and J 6 bases; bases outside gene matches: 5. CDR1 and CDR2 from the germline V gene are SGDLS and YYNGEE. CDR3 residues: CASSVGGQGKDTQYF. The CDR3 nucleotides read TGTGCCAGCAGCGTAGGGGGACAGGGAAAGGATACGCAGTATTTT.